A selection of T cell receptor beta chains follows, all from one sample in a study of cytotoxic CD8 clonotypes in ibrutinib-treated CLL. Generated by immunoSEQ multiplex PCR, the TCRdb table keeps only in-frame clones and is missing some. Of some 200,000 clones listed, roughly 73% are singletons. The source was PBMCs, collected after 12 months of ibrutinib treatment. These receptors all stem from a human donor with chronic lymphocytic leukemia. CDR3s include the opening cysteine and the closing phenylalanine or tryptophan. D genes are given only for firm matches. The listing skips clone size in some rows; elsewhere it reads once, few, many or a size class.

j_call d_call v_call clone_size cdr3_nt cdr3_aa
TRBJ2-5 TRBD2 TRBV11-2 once TGTGCCAGCAGCTTGGGGCTGATAGCGGGGGTTGCAGAGACCCAGTACTTC CASSLGLIAGVAETQYF
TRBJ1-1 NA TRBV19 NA TGTGCCAGTAAAGAGGCAAGAGAGAACACTGAAGCTTTCTTT CASKEARENTEAFF
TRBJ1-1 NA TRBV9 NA TGTGCCAGCAGGACAGAGAACACTGAAGCTTTCTTT CASRTENTEAFF
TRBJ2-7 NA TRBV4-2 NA TGTGCCAGCAGCCAAGAGGCACGGATGGGCTACGAGCAGTACTTC CASSQEARMGYEQYF
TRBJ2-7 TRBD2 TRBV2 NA TGTGCCAGCAGTGACCCACCAGCGGGAGTTGACTACGAGCAGTACTTC CASSDPPAGVDYEQYF
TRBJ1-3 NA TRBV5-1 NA TGCGCCAGCAGACCAGGGGTTACCGGAAACACCATATATTTT CASRPGVTGNTIYF
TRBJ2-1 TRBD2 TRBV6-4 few TGTGCCAGCAGTGACTCGGCTAGCGGCTCCTACAATGAGCAGTTCTTC CASSDSASGSYNEQFF
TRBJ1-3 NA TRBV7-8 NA TGTGCCAGCAGCTTTTCCGACCGGACAGACTCTGGAAACACCATATATTTT CASSFSDRTDSGNTIYF
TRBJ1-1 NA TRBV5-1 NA TGCGCCAGCAGCTTGGCAGGATCGAACACTGAAGCTTTCTTT CASSLAGSNTEAFF
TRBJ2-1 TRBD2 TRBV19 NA TGTGCCAGTAGTATAAAGCTAGCGGGAGGGAGCTCCTACAATGAGCAGTTCTTC CASSIKLAGGSSYNEQFF
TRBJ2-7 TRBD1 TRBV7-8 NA TGTGCCAGCAGCCGTCCGACCTACAGGGGTAACTACGAGCAGTACTTC CASSRPTYRGNYEQYF
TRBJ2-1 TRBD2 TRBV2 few TGTGCCAGCAGACCCAGTTCCGCGGGAGGGCCGGAGCAGTTCTTC CASRPSSAGGPEQFF
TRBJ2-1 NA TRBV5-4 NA TGTGCCAGCAGCTTGGATTCCATTTACAATGAGCAGTTCTTC CASSLDSIYNEQFF
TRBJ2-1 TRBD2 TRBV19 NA TGTGCCAGTAGTATGGGACTAGCGGGAAGGGATGAGCAGTTCTTC CASSMGLAGRDEQFF
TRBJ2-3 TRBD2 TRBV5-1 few TGCGCCAGCAGCCCCGGGACTAGCGGGGCCACAGATACGCAGTATTTT CASSPGTSGATDTQYF
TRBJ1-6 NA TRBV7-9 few TGTGCCAGCAGCTCCGGGATCCACTCATCTTCACCCCTCCACTTT CASSSGIHSSSPLHF
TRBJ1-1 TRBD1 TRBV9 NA TGTGCCAGCTCACCAGCGGCAGGGGGTGAAGCTTTCTTT CASSPAAGGEAFF
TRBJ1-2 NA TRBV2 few TGTGCCAGCAGTGCGCGGATTGATGGCTACACCTTC CASSARIDGYTF
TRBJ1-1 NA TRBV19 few TGTGCCAGTAGATCGTCAAGGAACACTGAAGCTTTCTTT CASRSSRNTEAFF
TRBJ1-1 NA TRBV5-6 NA TGTGCCAGCAGCCTGGCCCAGGCGAGGGAGATGAACACTGAAGCTTTCTTT CASSLAQAREMNTEAFF
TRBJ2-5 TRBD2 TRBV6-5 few TGTGCCAGCAGTTTGGGACTAGCGGGAGGTGGGGAGACCCAGTACTTC CASSLGLAGGGETQYF
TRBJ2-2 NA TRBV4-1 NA TGCGCCAGCAGCCAAGATCTAATTCGCAGGGCCACCGGGGAGCTGTTTTTT CASSQDLIRRATGELFF
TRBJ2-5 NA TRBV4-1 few TGCGCCAGCAGCCCGGCGGGGACAGAAGAGACCCAGTACTTC CASSPAGTEETQYF
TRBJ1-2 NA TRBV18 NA TGTGCCAGCTCCGAGGGGGAGAACTATGGCTACACCTTC CASSEGENYGYTF
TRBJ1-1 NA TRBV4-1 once TGCGCCAGCAGCCAAGCCCCTCCTGGGGGCGGTCGGAACACTGAAGCTTTCTTT CASSQAPPGGGRNTEAFF
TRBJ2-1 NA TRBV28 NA TGTGCCAGCAGTTTTGACTACATCACGACCTTCTTC CASSFDYITTFF
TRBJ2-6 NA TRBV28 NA TGTGCAGCCGAAGCGGGCCTCTCCTCTGGGGCCAACGTCCTGACTTTC CAAEAGLSSGANVLTF
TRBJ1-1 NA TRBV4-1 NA TGCGCCAGCAGCCAAGAGCACAAACAGATGAACACTGAAGCTTTCTTT CASSQEHKQMNTEAFF
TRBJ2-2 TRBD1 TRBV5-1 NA TGCGCCAGCAGCACGACGACAGGGGATACCGGGGAGCTGTTTTTT CASSTTTGDTGELFF
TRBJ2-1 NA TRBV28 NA TGTGCCAGCAGTCAAAATGAGCAGTTCTTC CASSQNEQFF
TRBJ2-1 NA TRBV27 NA TGTGCCAGCAGTCCCCGGACTAACTCTGAGCAGTTCTTC CASSPRTNSEQFF
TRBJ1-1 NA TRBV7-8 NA TGTGCCAGCAGCTTAGCCCCCGCGGTCACTGAAGCTTTCTTT CASSLAPAVTEAFF
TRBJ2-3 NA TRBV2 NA TGTGCCAGTCTAGCTGGGGCCACAGATACGCAGTATTTT CASLAGATDTQYF
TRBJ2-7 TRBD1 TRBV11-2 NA TGTGCCAGCAGCTTAGAGACAGGGTACTACGAGCAGTACTTC CASSLETGYYEQYF
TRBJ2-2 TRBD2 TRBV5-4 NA TGTGCCAGCAGCCAGAGCGGGAGGATCCCCGGGGAGCTGTTTTTT CASSQSGRIPGELFF
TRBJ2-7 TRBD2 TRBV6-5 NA TGTGCCAGCAGCACTAGCGGCTACGAGCAGTACTTC CASSTSGYEQYF
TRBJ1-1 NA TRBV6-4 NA TGTGCCAGCAGTGAGAAAGAGAACACTGAAGCTTTCTTT CASSEKENTEAFF
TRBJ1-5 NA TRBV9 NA TGTGCCAGCAGCGTAGGGTTTTATAGCAATCAGCCCCAGCATTTT CASSVGFYSNQPQHF
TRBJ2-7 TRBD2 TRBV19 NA TGTGCCAGTAGTACGGGACTAGTCGGGTACGAGCAGTACTTC CASSTGLVGYEQYF
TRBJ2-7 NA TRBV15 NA TGTGCCACCAGCGGTACCGGGATAACCCTAGGTGACTACGAGCAGTACTTC CATSGTGITLGDYEQYF
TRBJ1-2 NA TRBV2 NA TGTGCCAGCAGTGTGGGGGAAGCGGATGGCTACACCTTC CASSVGEADGYTF
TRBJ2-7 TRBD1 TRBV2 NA TGTGCCAGCAGGCAGACAGGGGACGAGCAGTACTTC CASRQTGDEQYF
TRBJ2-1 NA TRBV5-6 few TGTGCCAGCAGTGGGACTGCCTTTTTCGGGCAGTTCTTC CASSGTAFFGQFF
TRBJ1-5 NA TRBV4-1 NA TGCGCCAGCAGCCGGTTTAGAGCAGGGAGCAATCAGCCCCAGCATTTT CASSRFRAGSNQPQHF
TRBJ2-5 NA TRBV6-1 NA TGTGCCAGCAACCCTAGCAGCCAAGAGACCCAGTACTTC CASNPSSQETQYF
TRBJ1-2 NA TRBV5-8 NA TGTGCCAGCAGCTTGTGGAAGAAGGAAAACACCTTC CASSLWKKENTF
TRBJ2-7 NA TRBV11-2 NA TGTGCCAGCAGCTGGGGGCCGTCATACGAGCAGTACTTC CASSWGPSYEQYF
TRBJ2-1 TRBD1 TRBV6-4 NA TGTGCCAGCAGTCGGAGGGGACAGGGACCCTACAATGAGCAGTTCTTC CASSRRGQGPYNEQFF
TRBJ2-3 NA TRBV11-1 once TGTGCCAGCAGCTTAAGGAGTGATACGCAGTATTTT CASSLRSDTQYF
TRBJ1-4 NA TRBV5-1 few TGCGCCAGCAAATGGGTGGTCGATGATGAAAAACTGTTTTTT CASKWVVDDEKLFF